What follows are 2 T cell receptor beta chains derived from one specimen sequenced in a study of CD8 T cell repertoires and HIV-1 epitope variants. Profiled with immunoSEQ multiplex PCR; TCRdb holds only in-frame clones, not every one. The sample has 4,000 to 5,500 clones; 66% are singletons. Their antigen targets remain unknown. The sample comprised cultured CD8+ T cells derived from PBMCs. Receptors originate from a male donor with HIV.

The rearrangement joins TRBV28 to TRBJ2-1; the D gene is possibly TRBD1 (6 bases). CDR3 size: 15 residues. The germline V gene encodes CDR1 MDHEN and CDR2 SYDVKM. V was cut by 2 bases and J by 3 bases, with 11 bases left in between. The CDR3 protein is CASSLQGWIYNEQFF. CDR3 in DNA: TGTGCCAGCAGTTTACAGGGGTGGATCTACAATGAGCAGTTCTTC.

The chain employs TRBV9 and TRBJ2-6; no firm D call. The ends were cut back, 4 bases at V and 4 bases at J, with 15 bases in the middle. CDR3 size: 16 residues. CDR1 and CDR2 (germline): SGDLS, YYNGEE. This CDR3 reads CASSPRTQTGANVLTF. For the CDR3, the DNA is TGTGCCAGCAGCCCAAGGACCCAAACGGGGGCCAACGTCCTGACTTTC.